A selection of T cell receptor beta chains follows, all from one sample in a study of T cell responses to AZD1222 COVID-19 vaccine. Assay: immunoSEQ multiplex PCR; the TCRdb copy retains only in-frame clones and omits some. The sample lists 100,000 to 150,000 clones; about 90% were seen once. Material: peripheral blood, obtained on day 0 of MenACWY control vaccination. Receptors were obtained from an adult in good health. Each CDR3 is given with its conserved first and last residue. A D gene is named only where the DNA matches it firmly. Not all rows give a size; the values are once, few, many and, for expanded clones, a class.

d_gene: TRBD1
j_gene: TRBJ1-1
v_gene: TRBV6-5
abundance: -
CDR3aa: CASSFDRGKLKAFF
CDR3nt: TGTGCCAGCAGTTTCGACAGGGGTAAATTAAAAGCTTTCTTT

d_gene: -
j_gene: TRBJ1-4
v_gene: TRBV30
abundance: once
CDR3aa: CAWSNKGNTNEKLFF
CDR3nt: TGTGCCTGGAGTAATAAGGGGAATACTAATGAAAAACTGTTTTTT

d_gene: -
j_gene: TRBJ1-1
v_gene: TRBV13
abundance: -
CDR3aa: CASSFRSTSMNTEAFF
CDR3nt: TGTGCCAGCAGCTTTAGGTCCACCTCCATGAACACTGAAGCTTTCTTT

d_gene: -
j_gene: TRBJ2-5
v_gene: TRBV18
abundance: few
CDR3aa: CASSPQFGAEEQETQYF
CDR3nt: TGTGCCAGCTCACCACAGTTTGGAGCGGAGGAGCAAGAGACCCAGTACTTC

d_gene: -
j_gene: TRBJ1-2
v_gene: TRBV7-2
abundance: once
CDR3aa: CASSLGDRNYGYTF
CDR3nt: TGTGCCAGCAGCTTAGGAGACAGAAACTATGGCTACACCTTC

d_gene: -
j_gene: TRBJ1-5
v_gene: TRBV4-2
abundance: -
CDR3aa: CASSPRRDQPQHF
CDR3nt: TGTGCCAGCAGCCCTCGACGGGATCAGCCCCAGCATTTT

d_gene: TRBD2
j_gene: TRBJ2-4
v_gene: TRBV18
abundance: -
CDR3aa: CASSPLSQRGGNIQYF
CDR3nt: TGTGCCAGCTCACCACTATCTCAGCGGGGGGGAAACATTCAGTACTTC

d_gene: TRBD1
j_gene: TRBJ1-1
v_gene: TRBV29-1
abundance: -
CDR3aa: CSAGQGGAEAFF
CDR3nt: TGCAGCGCGGGACAGGGAGGAGCTGAAGCTTTCTTT

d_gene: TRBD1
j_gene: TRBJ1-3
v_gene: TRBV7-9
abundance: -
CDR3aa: CASSLAGQGSGNTIYF
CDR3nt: TGTGCCAGCAGCTTAGCGGGACAGGGCTCTGGAAACACCATATATTTT

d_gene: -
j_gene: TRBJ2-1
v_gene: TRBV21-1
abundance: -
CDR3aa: CASSKTPVRGRRNEQFF
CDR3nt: TGTGCCAGCAGCAAAACACCCGTCAGGGGGCGTCGAAATGAGCAGTTCTTC

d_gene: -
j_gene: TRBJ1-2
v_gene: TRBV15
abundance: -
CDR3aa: CATSPLKTNYGYTF
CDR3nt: TGTGCCACCAGCCCCCTAAAAACTAACTATGGCTACACCTTC

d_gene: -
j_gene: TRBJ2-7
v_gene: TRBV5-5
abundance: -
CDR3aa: CASSSTEQIYEQYF
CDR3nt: TGTGCCAGCAGCTCAACTGAACAAATCTACGAGCAGTACTTC

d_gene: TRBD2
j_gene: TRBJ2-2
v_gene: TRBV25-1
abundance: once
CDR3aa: CASSPGLARNTGELFF
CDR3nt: TGTGCCAGCAGTCCAGGACTAGCTCGGAACACCGGGGAGCTGTTTTTT

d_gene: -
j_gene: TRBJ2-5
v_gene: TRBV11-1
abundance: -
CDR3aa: CASSPRAVQETQYF
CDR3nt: TGTGCCAGCAGCCCCAGAGCAGTGCAAGAGACCCAGTACTTC

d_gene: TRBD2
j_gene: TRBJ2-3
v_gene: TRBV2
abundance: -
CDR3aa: CASSVLAGGTDTQYF
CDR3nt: TGTGCCAGCAGTGTACTAGCGGGGGGCACAGATACGCAGTATTTT

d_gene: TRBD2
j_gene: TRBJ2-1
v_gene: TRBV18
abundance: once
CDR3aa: CASSPTSGRAGEQFF
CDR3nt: TGTGCCAGCTCCCCGACTAGCGGGAGGGCCGGTGAGCAGTTCTTC

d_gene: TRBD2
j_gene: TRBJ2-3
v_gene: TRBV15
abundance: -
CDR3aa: CATSGLAGTDTQYF
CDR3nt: TGTGCCACCAGCGGACTAGCGGGCACAGATACGCAGTATTTT

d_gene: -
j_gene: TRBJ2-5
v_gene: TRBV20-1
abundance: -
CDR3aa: CSAPPEETQYF
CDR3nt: TGCAGTGCCCCCCCGGAGGAGACCCAGTACTTC

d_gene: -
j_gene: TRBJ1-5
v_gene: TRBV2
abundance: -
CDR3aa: CASSGQFNQPQHF
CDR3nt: TGTGCCAGCAGTGGACAGTTCAATCAGCCCCAGCATTTT

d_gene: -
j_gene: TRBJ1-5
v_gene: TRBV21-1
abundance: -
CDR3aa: CASSKVGDDGNQPQHF
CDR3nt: TGTGCCAGCAGCAAAGTAGGGGACGATGGTAATCAGCCCCAGCATTTT

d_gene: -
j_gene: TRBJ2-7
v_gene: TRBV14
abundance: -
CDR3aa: CASSQGIAYEQYF
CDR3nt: TGTGCCAGCAGCCAAGGGATCGCATACGAGCAGTACTTC

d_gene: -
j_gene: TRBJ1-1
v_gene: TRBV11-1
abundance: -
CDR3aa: CASSLEYDRVNTEAFF
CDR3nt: TGTGCCAGCAGCTTAGAATACGACAGAGTGAACACTGAAGCTTTCTTT